Sequencing of this T cell receptor beta chain was carried out in a study of persistence of HIV-infected CD4 T cells. V was shortened by 3 bases and J by 6 bases, with 3 bases between the two germline ends. This CDR3 is 10 amino acids long. Germline assignment: CDR1 SGHVS and CDR2 FNYEAQ. As concerns this clone: Its antigen is still unknown.

Nonspecific anti-CD3/anti-CD28 bead stimulation represents the broad CD4+ T cell repertoire. Sorting of responding CD4+ T cells relied on upregulated CD40 ligand together with CD69. This was the immunoSEQ version 4 assay in survey mode. TCRdb's table, derived via immunoSEQ multiplex PCR, lists solely in-frame clones and lacks some. Of about 46,000 clones detected, around 90% appear once; the ten largest clones hold about 3.1%. Study-level points and caveats: Bulk TCR data could not be restricted to HIV-1-infected CMV-responding cells. Degenerate expanded CDR3beta sequences were enriched among CMV- and Gag-responding cells.

The chain combines TRBV7-6 with TRBJ2-7; D gene ambiguous. Sequencing used CD4+ T cells sorted from PBMCs after roughly 18-hour stimulation, obtained from a patient who received antiretroviral therapy. The receptor's source is an adult woman with HIV who was CMV-seropositive. The CDR3 protein is CASSFGEQYF. The CDR3 bases are TGTGCCAGCAGCTTTGGCGAGCAGTACTTC.